This T cell receptor (beta chain) was documented in a study of CD8 T cells in ankylosing spondylitis. General study findings and limits: The study identified a TCR beta motif of under ten highly homologous variants that appeared characteristic of ankylosing spondylitis blood.

The CDR3 is 14 amino acids. Looked up from germline, CDR1 is SGHRS and CDR2 is YFSETQ. V lost 0 bases, J lost 6 bases, and 6 bases stayed unmatched. From the 5' RACE reads, TCRdb called clonotypes with MiXCR, one entry per CDR3 protein. The sample yields around 220,000 distinct CDR3 sequences, 10% seen once. As for this clonotype: Its antigen remains unknown.

Sequenced material: blood, either unsorted or a sorted T cell fraction (not recorded which). The sequence derives from a male donor with ankylosing spondylitis or in good health (not recorded which). The chain recombines TRBV5-1 with TRBJ2-7, with TRBD1 identical over 7 bases. CDR3 amino acids: CASSLERGLGEQYF. The DNA for the CDR3 is TGCGCCAGCAGCTTGGAGAGGGGGCTCGGCGAGCAGTACTTC.